Listed below are T cell receptor beta chains from one sample, sequenced in a study of early T cells in non-severe SARS-CoV-2 infection. TCRdb re-derived calls from the 5' RACE reads in MiXCR, one entry per CDR3 protein. There are just under 65,000 distinct CDR3 sequences in the sample; 11% occur only once, and less than 3.5% lies in the top ten. The sequences come from whole blood, collected at baseline. The receptors come from an adult who was a healthcare worker with PCR-confirmed SARS-CoV-2 infection or an uninfected control (not recorded which). Each CDR3 is given with its conserved first and last residue. A D gene is named only where the DNA matches it firmly. A row's size may be missing; if present it is once, few, many or a size class.

V gene: TRBV19
D gene: NA
CDR3 length: 14
clone size: NA
J gene: TRBJ2-2
CDR3 DNA: TGTGCCAGTAGTCACAGGGTGTCCACCGGGGAGCTGTTTTTT
CDR3 protein: CASSHRVSTGELFF

V gene: TRBV2
D gene: NA
CDR3 length: 17
clone size: many
J gene: TRBJ1-4
CDR3 DNA: TGTGCCAGCAGCCAAACCCCACCCGCGGGCGTGGAGGAAAAACTGTTTTTT
CDR3 protein: CASSQTPPAGVEEKLFF

V gene: TRBV11-2
D gene: NA
CDR3 length: 17
clone size: many
J gene: TRBJ2-1
CDR3 DNA: TGTGCCAGCAGCTTCCAAATTGGGGGGCTCGTCGACAATGAGCAGTTCTTC
CDR3 protein: CASSFQIGGLVDNEQFF

V gene: TRBV12-3/TRBV12-4
D gene: TRBD1
CDR3 length: 15
clone size: few
J gene: TRBJ1-4
CDR3 DNA: TGTGCCAGCAGCCATGACAGGGGGACTAATGAAAAACTGTTTTTT
CDR3 protein: CASSHDRGTNEKLFF

V gene: TRBV25-1
D gene: NA
CDR3 length: 13
clone size: few
J gene: TRBJ1-1
CDR3 DNA: TGTGCCAGCAGTGACAGGGTGAACACTGAAGCTTTCTTT
CDR3 protein: CASSDRVNTEAFF

V gene: TRBV2
D gene: TRBD2
CDR3 length: 14
clone size: NA
J gene: TRBJ2-5
CDR3 DNA: TGTGCCAGCACCGTAGCGGGGCCTCGTGAGACCCAGTACTTC
CDR3 protein: CASTVAGPRETQYF

V gene: TRBV6-1
D gene: NA
CDR3 length: 13
clone size: NA
J gene: TRBJ1-5
CDR3 DNA: TGTGCCAGCAGTCTTGAGGAGAATCAGCCCCAGCATTTT
CDR3 protein: CASSLEENQPQHF

V gene: TRBV20-1
D gene: NA
CDR3 length: 14
clone size: few
J gene: TRBJ1-5
CDR3 DNA: TGCAGTGCTAGATGGCCCCAGGGCGATCAGCCCCAGCATTTT
CDR3 protein: CSARWPQGDQPQHF

V gene: TRBV5-1
D gene: TRBD2
CDR3 length: 17
clone size: NA
J gene: TRBJ2-1
CDR3 DNA: TGCGCCAGCAGCCTGGGCGCCCGACTAGCGGGGGGAAATGAGCAGTTCTTC
CDR3 protein: CASSLGARLAGGNEQFF

V gene: TRBV9
D gene: TRBD1
CDR3 length: 15
clone size: few
J gene: TRBJ2-3
CDR3 DNA: TGTGCCAGCAGCGTAGGACAGGGGCGCACAGATACGCAGTATTTT
CDR3 protein: CASSVGQGRTDTQYF

V gene: TRBV13
D gene: TRBD2
CDR3 length: 14
clone size: NA
J gene: TRBJ2-1
CDR3 DNA: TGTGCCAGCAGCCCCCGGGGGGGCATCAATGAGCAGTTCTTC
CDR3 protein: CASSPRGGINEQFF

V gene: TRBV4-3
D gene: NA
CDR3 length: 16
clone size: few
J gene: TRBJ1-2
CDR3 DNA: TGCGCCAGCAGCCAAGTTAGGTCTGCCGGGGGCGATGGCTACACCTTC
CDR3 protein: CASSQVRSAGGDGYTF

V gene: TRBV30
D gene: TRBD1
CDR3 length: 12
clone size: few
J gene: TRBJ1-1
CDR3 DNA: TGTGCCTGGAGTACAGGGGGCACTGAAGCTTTCTTT
CDR3 protein: CAWSTGGTEAFF

V gene: TRBV27
D gene: NA
CDR3 length: 16
clone size: NA
J gene: TRBJ1-3
CDR3 DNA: TGTGCCAGCAGTTTTTCACAACCAGCCTCTGAAAACACCATATATTTT
CDR3 protein: CASSFSQPASENTIYF

V gene: TRBV11-3
D gene: NA
CDR3 length: 12
clone size: NA
J gene: TRBJ1-1
CDR3 DNA: TGTGCCAGCAGCTCCGCAGGAACTGAAGCTTTCTTT
CDR3 protein: CASSSAGTEAFF

V gene: TRBV7-9
D gene: NA
CDR3 length: 17
clone size: NA
J gene: TRBJ2-1
CDR3 DNA: TGTGCCAGCAGCCACCCTGGGGGCCGACTTCTAAGTAATGAGCAGTTCTTC
CDR3 protein: CASSHPGGRLLSNEQFF

V gene: TRBV12-3/TRBV12-4
D gene: NA
CDR3 length: 15
clone size: few
J gene: TRBJ2-1
CDR3 DNA: TGTGCCAGCAGTTATTTGCCCCAGGGGCGGAATGAGCAGTTCTTC
CDR3 protein: CASSYLPQGRNEQFF

V gene: TRBV29-1
D gene: TRBD2
CDR3 length: 11
clone size: few
J gene: TRBJ2-1
CDR3 DNA: TGCAGCGGGGGAGGGTTGGATGAGCAGTTCTTC
CDR3 protein: CSGGGLDEQFF

V gene: TRBV7-9
D gene: NA
CDR3 length: 15
clone size: NA
J gene: TRBJ1-5
CDR3 DNA: TGTGCCAGCAGTCGCGGACAGAGGGCAAGACAGCCCCAGCATTTT
CDR3 protein: CASSRGQRARQPQHF

V gene: TRBV4-3
D gene: NA
CDR3 length: 18
clone size: few
J gene: TRBJ1-1
CDR3 DNA: TGCGCCAGCAGCCAGGAGGCCAACCCATGGGGCGCGAGCACTGAAGCTTTCTTT
CDR3 protein: CASSQEANPWGASTEAFF

V gene: TRBV20-1
D gene: TRBD1
CDR3 length: 14
clone size: few
J gene: TRBJ2-1
CDR3 DNA: TGCAGCGCCGAGGTGGACAGGCGTCTGAATGAGCAGTTCTTC
CDR3 protein: CSAEVDRRLNEQFF

V gene: TRBV12-3/TRBV12-4
D gene: NA
CDR3 length: 15
clone size: few
J gene: TRBJ2-1
CDR3 DNA: TGTGCCAGCAGTTCTCCGGGATCCCCCTACAATGAGCAGTTCTTC
CDR3 protein: CASSSPGSPYNEQFF

V gene: TRBV9
D gene: NA
CDR3 length: 14
clone size: NA
J gene: TRBJ2-1
CDR3 DNA: TGTGCCAGCAGCGTAGACAGGGTGTTGAATGAGCAGTTCTTC
CDR3 protein: CASSVDRVLNEQFF

V gene: TRBV10-3
D gene: NA
CDR3 length: 12
clone size: NA
J gene: TRBJ2-5
CDR3 DNA: TGTGCCATCAGTGCAAAACGGGAGACCCAGTACTTC
CDR3 protein: CAISAKRETQYF

V gene: TRBV30
D gene: TRBD1
CDR3 length: 13
clone size: NA
J gene: TRBJ1-5
CDR3 DNA: TGTGCCTGGAGTGACAGGGGGAATCAGCCCCAGCATTTT
CDR3 protein: CAWSDRGNQPQHF

V gene: TRBV18
D gene: TRBD1
CDR3 length: 15
clone size: few
J gene: TRBJ2-5
CDR3 DNA: TGTGCCAGCTCACCCGCCACAGGGGATTTCGAGATCCAGTACTTC
CDR3 protein: CASSPATGDFEIQYF

V gene: TRBV12-5
D gene: NA
CDR3 length: 13
clone size: few
J gene: TRBJ1-1
CDR3 DNA: TGTGCTAGTGGCTCAGGGGTATTAACTGAAGCTTTCTTT
CDR3 protein: CASGSGVLTEAFF